This T cell receptor beta chain derives from a study of T cell responses to AZD1222 COVID-19 vaccine. Study-wide context: Recipients boosted at about 4 weeks or about 12 weeks are pooled. Whole-study results and caveats: Donors, mostly white British, included more females; clonal diversity was possibly underestimated. Spike-specific TCR breadth rose after two AZD1222 doses, and depth rose as well.

The protocol was immunoSEQ multiplex PCR, while the TCRdb copy is restricted to in-frame clones and leaves out a portion. The repertoire consists of some 150,000 clones, with roughly 92% occurring once and the leading ten covering under 6.5%. Notes on this clone: The antigen is undetermined.

The sequencing used peripheral blood, collected on day 0 of AZD1222 vaccination. The TCR comes from an adult in good health.

The DNA of the CDR3 is TGTGCCAGCAGTCCCGGGCTAGCGGGAAGCAACGAGCAGTACTTC. This encodes CASSPGLAGSNEQYF. The J gene is TRBJ2-7, the V gene TRBV28, with 9 nucleotides matching TRBD2. This CDR3 has 15 residues. Losses at the gene ends were 5 bases for V and 5 bases for J; bases not matched to a gene: 10. Germline CDR1 reads MDHEN; CDR2 reads SYDVKM. The whole variable domain, filled in from reference TRBV28 and TRBJ2-7, reads DVKVTQSSRYLVKRTGEKVFLECVQDMDHENMFWYRQDPGLGLRLIYFSYDVKMKEKGDIPEGYSVSREKKERFSLILESASTNQTSMYLCASSPGLAGSNEQYFGPGTRLTVT.